The 6 T cell receptor beta chains in this list originate from one sample, sequenced in a study of CD8 T cells in ankylosing spondylitis. Broader study findings: Roughly eight highly homologous variants made up a TCR beta motif that seemed to typify ankylosing spondylitis blood.

These TCRs' antigens remain unknown. TCRdb re-derived calls from the 5' RACE reads in MiXCR, one entry per CDR3 protein. The sample records about 400,000 distinct CDR3 sequences, about 20% being singletons. The sequencing input was blood, either unsorted or a sorted T cell fraction (not recorded which). All receptors come from a male donor with ankylosing spondylitis.

The genes are TRBV4-1 and TRBJ1-1, with TRBD1 matching 9 bases. This CDR3 has 18 amino acids. V gave up 0 bases and J gave up 1 base; unmatched junction bases: 9. CDR1 and CDR2 from the germline V gene are MGHRA and YSYEKL. This CDR3 is CASSQDGGTGFRNTEAFF. CDR3 bases: TGCGCCAGCAGCCAAGATGGAGGGACAGGGTTCAGGAACACTGAAGCTTTCTTT.

This clonotype was detected only a few times. This sequence joins TRBV5-6 and TRBJ2-1; 12 bases fit TRBD2. CDR3 length: 15 residues. CDR1 SGHDT and CDR2 YYEEEE come from the germline V gene. Trimming cost V 3 bases and J 9 bases; bases outside gene matches: 7. The CDR3 DNA follows: TGTGCCAGCAGCTCCGGGCTAGCGGGAGGGTTTGAGCAGTTCTTC. Its protein product is CASSSGLAGGFEQFF.

This clonotype was observed many times. The V call is TRBV29-1, the J call TRBJ2-7, with 10 bases aligning to TRBD2. This CDR3 is built from 12 residues. The ends lost 7 bases at V and 6 bases at J; junction bases unmatched: 6. CDR1 is SQVTM, CDR2 ANQGSEA, per germline. This CDR3 reads CSGQREGSEQYF. The DNA of the CDR3 is TGCAGCGGCCAGCGGGAGGGAAGCGAGCAGTACTTC.

The CDR3 region is CASGRTGGNNEQFF. The DNA of the CDR3 is TGTGCTAGTGGCCGAACGGGCGGCAACAATGAGCAGTTCTTC. The chain links TRBV12-5 to TRBJ2-1; no clear D gene. CDR3 length: 14 amino acids. V was clipped by 6 bases and J by 5 bases, with 14 bases between them. CDR1 is LGHNT and CDR2 is FRNRAP in the germline V gene.

This clonotype was counted only a few times. The chain carries TRBV29-1 and TRBJ2-1, with 10 positions matching TRBD2. There are 16 residues in the CDR3. Germline V gene sequence: CDR1 SQVTM, CDR2 ANQGSEA. V shed 4 bases and J 3 bases; nucleotides not matched to a gene: 9. The CDR3 bases are TGCAGCGTTGCGGGTCTAGCGGGAGTAAACTACAATGAGCAGTTCTTC. It specifies CSVAGLAGVNYNEQFF.

This clonotype occurred a few times. This chain links TRBV29-1 with TRBJ2-1, with D perhaps TRBD2 (5 bases). Trimming stripped 4 bases from V and 0 bases from J, with 19 bases between. Germline V gene data show CDR1 as SQVTM and CDR2 as ANQGSEA. The CDR3 spans 17 residues. The CDR3 DNA is TGCAGCGTTGTGACCCAGCTAGCTTCAAGCTCCTACAATGAGCAGTTCTTC. It is translated as CSVVTQLASSSYNEQFF.